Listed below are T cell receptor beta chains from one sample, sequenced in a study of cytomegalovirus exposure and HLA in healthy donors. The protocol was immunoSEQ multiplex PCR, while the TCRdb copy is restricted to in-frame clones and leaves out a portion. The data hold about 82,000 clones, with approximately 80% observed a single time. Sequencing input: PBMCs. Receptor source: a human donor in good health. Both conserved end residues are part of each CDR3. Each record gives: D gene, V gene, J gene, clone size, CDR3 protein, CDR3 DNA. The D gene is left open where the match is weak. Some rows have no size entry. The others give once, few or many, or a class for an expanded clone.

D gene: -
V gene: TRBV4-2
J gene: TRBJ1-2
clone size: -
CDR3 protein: CASSLSWTVNANYGYPF
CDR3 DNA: TGTGCCAGCAGCCTCAGTTGGACAGTTAACGCTAACTATGGCTACCCCTTC

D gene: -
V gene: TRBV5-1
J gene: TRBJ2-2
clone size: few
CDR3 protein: CASSLRQPGELFF
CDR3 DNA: TGCGCCAGCAGCCTCCGACAACCCGGGGAGCTGTTTTTT

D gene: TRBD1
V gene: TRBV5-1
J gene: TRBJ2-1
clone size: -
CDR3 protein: CASSSGTASYNEQFF
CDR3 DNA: TGCGCCAGCAGCTCCGGGACAGCCTCTTACAATGAGCAGTTCTTC

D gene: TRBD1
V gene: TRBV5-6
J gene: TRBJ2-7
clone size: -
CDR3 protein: CASRETGFNSYEQYF
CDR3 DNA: TGTGCCAGCAGAGAGACAGGGTTCAACTCCTACGAGCAGTACTTC

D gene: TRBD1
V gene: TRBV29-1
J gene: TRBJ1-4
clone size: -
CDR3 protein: CSVGTGLNEKLFF
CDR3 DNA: TGCAGCGTTGGGACAGGCCTTAATGAAAAACTGTTTTTT

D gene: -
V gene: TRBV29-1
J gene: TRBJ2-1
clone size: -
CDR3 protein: CSVVSGVDEQFF
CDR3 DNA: TGCAGCGTTGTATCCGGGGTGGATGAGCAGTTCTTC

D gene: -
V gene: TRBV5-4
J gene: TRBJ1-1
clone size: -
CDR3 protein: CASSLLSGVGTEAFF
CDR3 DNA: TGTGCCAGCAGCTTGTTATCAGGGGTAGGAACTGAAGCTTTCTTT

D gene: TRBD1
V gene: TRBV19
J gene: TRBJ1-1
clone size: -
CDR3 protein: CASKSTRGGMNTEAFF
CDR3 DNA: TGTGCCAGTAAATCTACGCGAGGGGGCATGAACACTGAAGCTTTCTTT

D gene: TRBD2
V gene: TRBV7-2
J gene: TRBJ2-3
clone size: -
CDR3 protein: CASSFRAGGSTDTQYF
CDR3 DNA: TGTGCCAGCAGCTTTCGCGCGGGGGGAAGCACAGATACGCAGTATTTT

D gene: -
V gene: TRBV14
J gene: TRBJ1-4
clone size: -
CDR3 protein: CASSPSSATNEKLFF
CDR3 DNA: TGTGCCAGCAGCCCAAGCTCGGCAACTAATGAAAAACTGTTTTTT

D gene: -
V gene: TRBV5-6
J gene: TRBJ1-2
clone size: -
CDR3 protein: CASSLYRAGSGYTF
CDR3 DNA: TGTGCCAGCAGCTTGTACAGGGCTGGGAGTGGCTACACCTTC

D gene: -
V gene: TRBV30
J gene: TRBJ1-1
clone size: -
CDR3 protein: CAWRTGQEAFF
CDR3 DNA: TGTGCCTGGAGGACCGGACAGGAAGCTTTCTTT

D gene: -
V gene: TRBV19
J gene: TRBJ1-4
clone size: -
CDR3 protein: CASSPTVTNEKLFF
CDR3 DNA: TGTGCCAGTAGCCCGACAGTCACTAATGAAAAACTGTTTTTT

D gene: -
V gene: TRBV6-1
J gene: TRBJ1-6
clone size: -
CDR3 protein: CASTSSQGNSPLHF
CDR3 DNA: TGTGCCAGCACCTCCTCCCAGGGAAATTCACCCCTCCACTTT

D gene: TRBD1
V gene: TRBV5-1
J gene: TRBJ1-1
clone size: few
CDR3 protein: CASSPQTGQAEAFF
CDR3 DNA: TGCGCCAGCAGCCCGCAGACAGGGCAGGCTGAAGCTTTCTTT

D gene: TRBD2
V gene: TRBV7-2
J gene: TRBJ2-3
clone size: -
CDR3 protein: CASSSERGGTDTQYF
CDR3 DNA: TGTGCCAGCAGCTCGGAACGGGGGGGCACAGATACGCAGTATTTT

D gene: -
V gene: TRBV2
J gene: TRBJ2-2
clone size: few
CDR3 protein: CASSVSNTGELFF
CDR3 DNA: TGTGCCAGCAGCGTCAGTAACACCGGGGAGCTGTTTTTT

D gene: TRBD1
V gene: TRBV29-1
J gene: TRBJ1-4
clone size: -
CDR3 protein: CSVGRTGAAKLFF
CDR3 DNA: TGCAGCGTTGGACGGACAGGGGCCGCGAAACTGTTTTTT

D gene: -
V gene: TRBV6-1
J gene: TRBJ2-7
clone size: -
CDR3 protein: CASSDWGVAGSGYEQYF
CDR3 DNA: TGTGCCAGCAGTGACTGGGGGGTGGCGGGGAGCGGCTACGAGCAGTACTTC

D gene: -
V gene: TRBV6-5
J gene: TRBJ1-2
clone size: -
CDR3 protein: CASSYGGYYGYTF
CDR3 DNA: TGTGCCAGCAGTTACGGCGGCTACTATGGCTACACCTTC

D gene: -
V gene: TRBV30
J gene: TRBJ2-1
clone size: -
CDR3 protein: CAWSPDNEQFF
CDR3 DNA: TGTGCCTGGAGTCCCGACAATGAGCAGTTCTTC

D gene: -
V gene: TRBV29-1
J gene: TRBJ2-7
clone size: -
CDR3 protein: CSVEEARGYEQYF
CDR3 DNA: TGCAGCGTTGAAGAGGCCCGAGGCTACGAGCAGTACTTC

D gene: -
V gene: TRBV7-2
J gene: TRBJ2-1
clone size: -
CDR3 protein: CASSLFNNEQFF
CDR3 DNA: TGTGCCAGCAGCTTATTTAACAATGAGCAGTTCTTC

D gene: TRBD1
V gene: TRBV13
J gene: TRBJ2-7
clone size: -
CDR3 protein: CASSLARTGSYEQYF
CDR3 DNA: TGTGCCAGCAGCTTGGCGAGGACAGGGTCCTACGAGCAGTACTTC

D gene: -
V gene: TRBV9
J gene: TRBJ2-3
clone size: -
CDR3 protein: CASSVGGESKTQYF
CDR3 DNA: TGTGCCAGCAGCGTAGGGGGGGAGTCGAAGACGCAGTATTTT

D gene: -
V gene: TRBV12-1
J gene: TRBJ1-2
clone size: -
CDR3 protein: CASIARQGARGYTF
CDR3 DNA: TGTGCCAGCATCGCCCGGCAGGGGGCGAGGGGCTACACCTTC

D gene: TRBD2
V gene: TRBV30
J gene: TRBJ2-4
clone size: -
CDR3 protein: CAWRLAGGDIQYF
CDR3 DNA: TGTGCCTGGAGGTTGGCGGGAGGGGACATTCAGTACTTC

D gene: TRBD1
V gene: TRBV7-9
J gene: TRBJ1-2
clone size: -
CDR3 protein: CASSLAGTGIYTNYGYTF
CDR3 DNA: TGTGCCAGCAGCTTAGCCGGGACAGGGATTTACACTAACTATGGCTACACCTTC

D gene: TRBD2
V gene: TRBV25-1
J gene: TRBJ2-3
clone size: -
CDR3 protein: CASSAPKRGPSTDTQYF
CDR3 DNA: TGTGCCAGCAGTGCGCCTAAGCGGGGGCCTAGCACAGATACGCAGTATTTT

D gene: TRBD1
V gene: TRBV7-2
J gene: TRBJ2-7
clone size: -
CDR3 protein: CASSRLRQGESYEQYF
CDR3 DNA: TGTGCCAGCAGCCGCCTCAGGCAGGGGGAATCCTACGAGCAGTACTTC

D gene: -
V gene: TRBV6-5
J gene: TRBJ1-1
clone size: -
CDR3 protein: CASSLTGGQNTEAFF
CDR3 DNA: TGTGCCAGCAGCCTTACGGGAGGGCAGAACACTGAAGCTTTCTTT

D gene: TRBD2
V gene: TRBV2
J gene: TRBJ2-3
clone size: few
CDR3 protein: CASRQTSGGADTQYF
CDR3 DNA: TGTGCCAGCAGGCAGACTAGCGGGGGGGCGGATACGCAGTATTTT

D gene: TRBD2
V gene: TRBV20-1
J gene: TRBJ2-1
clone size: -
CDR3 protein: CSAGGGNEQFF
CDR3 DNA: TGCAGTGCCGGGGGGGGCAATGAGCAGTTCTTC

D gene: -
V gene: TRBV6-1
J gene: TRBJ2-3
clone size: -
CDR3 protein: CASSEWTGSTDTQYF
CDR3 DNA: TGTGCCAGCAGTGAGTGGACGGGGTCCACAGATACGCAGTATTTT

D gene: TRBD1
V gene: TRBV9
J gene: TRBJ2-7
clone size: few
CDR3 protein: CASSVTGASYEQYF
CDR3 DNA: TGTGCCAGCAGCGTGACAGGGGCCTCCTACGAGCAGTACTTC

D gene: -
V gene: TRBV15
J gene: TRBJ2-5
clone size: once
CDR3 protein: CATSRDPGVETQYF
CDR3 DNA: TGTGCCACCAGCAGAGACCCCGGGGTCGAGACCCAGTACTTC

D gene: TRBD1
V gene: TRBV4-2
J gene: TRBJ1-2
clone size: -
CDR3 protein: CASSQAGTDYGYTF
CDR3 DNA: TGTGCCAGCAGCCAAGCCGGGACAGACTATGGCTACACCTTC

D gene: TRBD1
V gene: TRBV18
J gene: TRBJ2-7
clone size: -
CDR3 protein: CASSSDRDAYEQYF
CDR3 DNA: TGTGCCAGCTCATCGGACAGGGATGCCTACGAGCAGTACTTC

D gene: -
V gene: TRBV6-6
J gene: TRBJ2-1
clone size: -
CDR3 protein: CASSYSRVYNEQFF
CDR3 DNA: TGTGCCAGCAGTTACTCACGCGTGTACAATGAGCAGTTCTTC

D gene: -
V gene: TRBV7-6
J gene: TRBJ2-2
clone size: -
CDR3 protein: CASSPGSQNTGELFF
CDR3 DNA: TGTGCCAGCAGCCCGGGGTCTCAGAACACCGGGGAGCTGTTTTTT

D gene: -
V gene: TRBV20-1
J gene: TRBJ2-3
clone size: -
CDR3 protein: CSARLADTQYF
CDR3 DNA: TGCAGTGCGCGACTAGCAGATACGCAGTATTTT

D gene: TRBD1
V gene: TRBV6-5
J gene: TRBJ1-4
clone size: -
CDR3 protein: CASSYSGQEKLFF
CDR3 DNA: TGTGCCAGCAGTTACTCGGGACAGGAAAAACTGTTTTTT